These T cell receptor beta chains were read from a single sample in a study of beta chain features in type 1 diabetes. Only in-frame clones appear in the TCRdb table, and some are missing; sequencing was by immunoSEQ multiplex PCR. Of hundreds of thousands of clones in the sample, about 14% are singletons; the top ten hold 0.035% to 0.04%. Sequenced: naive CD4+ T cells from blood. The receptors here all came from a man in his late teens or twenties with type 1 diabetes. CDR3s include the opening cysteine and the closing phenylalanine or tryptophan. A D gene is named only where the DNA matches it firmly. Some rows mark clone size as missing; the rest say once, few, many or name a class of expanded clone.

J: TRBJ2-2; D: TRBD2; V: TRBV7-2; size: .; CDR3: CASSLEISGGIMVF; DNA: TGTGCCAGCAGCTTAGAGATTAGCGGGGGGATTATGGTTTTT
J: TRBJ1-1; D: .; V: TRBV30; size: .; CDR3: CAWTPGGQGTEAFF; DNA: TGTGCCTGGACCCCGGGGGGGCAGGGCACTGAAGCTTTCTTT
J: TRBJ2-2; D: .; V: TRBV9; size: few; CDR3: CASSIEVGELFF; DNA: TGTGCCAGCAGCATTGAGGTGGGGGAGCTGTTTTTT
J: TRBJ2-2; D: .; V: TRBV15; size: .; CDR3: CATSRGELVRELFF; DNA: TGTGCCACCAGCAGAGGTGAACTAGTGAGGGAGCTGTTTTTT
J: TRBJ1-5; D: .; V: TRBV9; size: .; CDR3: CASSTGHHNQPQHF; DNA: TGTGCCAGCAGCACAGGACACCACAATCAGCCCCAGCATTTT
J: TRBJ2-5; D: .; V: TRBV28; size: .; CDR3: CASSSGGRETQYF; DNA: TGTGCCAGCAGTTCGGGCGGACGAGAGACCCAGTACTTC
J: TRBJ1-5; D: .; V: TRBV19; size: .; CDR3: CASSIGGRRDQPQHF; DNA: TGTGCCAGTAGTATAGGGGGCCGACGGGATCAGCCCCAGCATTTT
J: TRBJ1-1; D: TRBD1; V: TRBV7-9; size: few; CDR3: CASSTQGASTEAFF; DNA: TGTGCCAGCAGCACTCAGGGGGCTAGCACTGAAGCTTTCTTT
J: TRBJ2-7; D: TRBD2; V: TRBV7-9; size: .; CDR3: CASSLAGTSVHYEQYF; DNA: TGTGCCAGCAGCTTAGCGGGGACTAGCGTTCACTACGAGCAGTACTTC
J: TRBJ2-7; D: .; V: TRBV28; size: .; CDR3: CASSSPSTANYEQYF; DNA: TGTGCCAGCAGTTCCCCATCGACAGCCAACTACGAGCAGTACTTC
J: TRBJ2-5; D: TRBD1; V: TRBV10-3; size: few; CDR3: CAIRGDRGDVLEETQYF; DNA: TGTGCCATCAGGGGGGACAGGGGAGACGTGTTGGAAGAGACCCAGTACTTC
J: TRBJ1-2; D: .; V: TRBV30; size: few; CDR3: CAVKKQGVGGYTF; DNA: TGTGCCGTTAAAAAACAGGGAGTAGGGGGCTACACCTTC
J: TRBJ2-7; D: .; V: TRBV4-1; size: .; CDR3: CASSPPSRSYEQYF; DNA: TGCGCCAGCAGCCCGCCTAGCCGATCCTACGAGCAGTACTTC
J: TRBJ2-7; D: TRBD1; V: TRBV6-5; size: .; CDR3: CASSVDRGSYEQYF; DNA: TGTGCCAGCAGTGTGGACAGGGGGTCCTACGAGCAGTACTTC
J: TRBJ1-2; D: TRBD1; V: TRBV28; size: .; CDR3: CASRLTGEYGYTF; DNA: TGTGCCAGCAGGCTGACAGGGGAATATGGCTACACCTTC
J: TRBJ2-2; D: TRBD2; V: TRBV10-3; size: .; CDR3: CAITQLAGDTGELFF; DNA: TGTGCCATCACACAACTAGCGGGGGACACCGGGGAGCTGTTTTTT
J: TRBJ1-3; D: .; V: TRBV30; size: few; CDR3: CALGRGNTIYF; DNA: TGTGCCCTAGGAAGGGGAAACACCATATATTTT
J: TRBJ2-3; D: TRBD1; V: TRBV5-1; size: few; CDR3: CASSSQGDTQYF; DNA: TGCGCCAGCAGCTCACAGGGGGATACGCAGTATTTT
J: TRBJ2-1; D: TRBD1; V: TRBV10-3; size: .; CDR3: CAISDRGNEQFF; DNA: TGTGCCATCAGCGACAGGGGAAATGAGCAGTTCTTC
J: TRBJ2-5; D: TRBD1; V: TRBV18; size: few; CDR3: CASSRLTGQQETQYF; DNA: TGTGCCAGCTCACGCCTGACAGGGCAACAAGAGACCCAGTACTTC
J: TRBJ2-7; D: .; V: TRBV2; size: few; CDR3: CASSEGGEPYF; DNA: TGTGCCAGCAGTGAAGGCGGGGAGCCGTACTTC
J: TRBJ2-5; D: .; V: TRBV6-6; size: .; CDR3: CASSYSTRGQETQYF; DNA: TGTGCCAGCAGTTACTCGACAAGGGGACAAGAGACCCAGTACTTC
J: TRBJ2-3; D: TRBD2; V: TRBV29-1; size: few; CDR3: CSAERGRTDTQYF; DNA: TGCAGCGCCGAGCGGGGTCGCACAGATACGCAGTATTTT
J: TRBJ2-7; D: .; V: TRBV13; size: .; CDR3: CASSSGDSDEQYF; DNA: TGTGCCAGCAGCTCGGGGGACAGCGACGAGCAGTACTTC
J: TRBJ1-2; D: .; V: TRBV27; size: few; CDR3: CASSSRQDGYTF; DNA: TGTGCCAGCAGTTCCAGACAGGATGGCTACACCTTC
J: TRBJ2-7; D: TRBD1; V: TRBV27; size: few; CDR3: CASSLSGTGVREQYF; DNA: TGTGCCAGCAGTCTTTCCGGGACAGGGGTCCGCGAGCAGTACTTC
J: TRBJ1-2; D: .; V: TRBV30; size: .; CDR3: CASGKNYGYTF; DNA: TGTGCCTCAGGGAAGAACTATGGCTACACCTTC
J: TRBJ1-4; D: .; V: TRBV15; size: .; CDR3: CATSRDRQGYRGGYEKLFF; DNA: TGTGCCACCAGCAGAGATCGTCAGGGGTATAGGGGTGGCTATGAAAAACTGTTTTTT
J: TRBJ2-3; D: .; V: TRBV5-1; size: few; CDR3: CASILRGTDTQYF; DNA: TGCGCCAGCATTTTGCGGGGAACAGATACGCAGTATTTT
J: TRBJ2-1; D: .; V: TRBV5-4; size: .; CDR3: CASSQNYNEQFF; DNA: TGTGCCAGCAGCCAAAACTACAATGAGCAGTTCTTC
J: TRBJ1-2; D: .; V: TRBV2; size: few; CDR3: CASSERGGGYGYTF; DNA: TGTGCCAGCAGTGAAAGAGGTGGAGGGTATGGCTACACCTTC
J: TRBJ1-6; D: .; V: TRBV6-5; size: .; CDR3: CASSSGPNSPLHF; DNA: TGTGCCAGCAGTTCGGGGCCGAATTCACCCCTCCACTTT
J: TRBJ2-7; D: .; V: TRBV4-2; size: .; CDR3: CASSQDRLAEQYF; DNA: TGTGCCAGCAGCCAAGATCGACTGGCCGAGCAGTACTTC
J: TRBJ1-4; D: .; V: TRBV5-4; size: few; CDR3: CASSGDFEKLFF; DNA: TGTGCCAGCAGCGGAGATTTTGAAAAACTGTTTTTT
J: TRBJ1-2; D: .; V: TRBV28; size: few; CDR3: CASSPGGRGGYTF; DNA: TGTGCCAGCAGCCCTGGAGGCAGGGGTGGCTACACCTTC
J: TRBJ1-5; D: .; V: TRBV4-3; size: few; CDR3: CASSQERQAPQHF; DNA: TGCGCCAGCAGCCAAGAGAGGCAGGCTCCCCAGCATTTT
J: TRBJ2-3; D: .; V: TRBV30; size: few; CDR3: CAWSVPLDTQYF; DNA: TGTGCCTGGAGTGTACCGCTGGATACGCAGTATTTT
J: TRBJ2-7; D: TRBD1; V: TRBV18; size: .; CDR3: CASSPGQEKYEQYF; DNA: TGTGCCAGCTCACCGGGACAGGAGAAGTACGAGCAGTACTTC
J: TRBJ2-7; D: TRBD2; V: TRBV7-2; size: few; CDR3: CASGLAGYEQYF; DNA: TGTGCCAGCGGACTAGCGGGGTACGAGCAGTACTTC
J: TRBJ1-1; D: .; V: TRBV6-6; size: .; CDR3: CASTLPRGGGTEAFF; DNA: TGTGCCAGCACCCTGCCACGGGGCGGAGGCACTGAAGCTTTCTTT
J: TRBJ2-3; D: .; V: TRBV2; size: .; CDR3: CASNRRGPSTDTQYF; DNA: TGTGCCAGCAACCGGAGGGGACCTAGCACAGATACGCAGTATTTT
J: TRBJ2-3; D: .; V: TRBV7-2; size: .; CDR3: CASSPDRGDTQYF; DNA: TGTGCCAGCAGCCCCGACCGAGGAGATACGCAGTATTTT
J: TRBJ2-7; D: .; V: TRBV7-9; size: few; CDR3: CASTLTVAGSYEQYF; DNA: TGTGCCAGCACCTTAACGGTGGCAGGGAGCTACGAGCAGTACTTC
J: TRBJ1-5; D: .; V: TRBV7-2; size: few; CDR3: CASSLVAGDNQPQHF; DNA: TGTGCCAGCAGCTTAGTTGCAGGGGACAATCAGCCCCAGCATTTT
J: TRBJ1-6; D: .; V: TRBV7-2; size: few; CDR3: CASSLGGSTNSPLHF; DNA: TGTGCCAGCAGCTTAGGAGGGTCAACGAATTCACCCCTCCACTTT
J: TRBJ2-5; D: TRBD2; V: TRBV29-1; size: few; CDR3: CSVGTSGETQYF; DNA: TGCAGCGTTGGTACTAGCGGAGAGACCCAGTACTTC
J: TRBJ2-3; D: .; V: TRBV9; size: .; CDR3: CASSAPGTSHLAQYF; DNA: TGTGCCAGCAGCGCCCCCGGGACTTCCCACTTGGCGCAGTATTTT
J: TRBJ1-5; D: TRBD1; V: TRBV4-3; size: .; CDR3: CASSQFRTGDQPQHF; DNA: TGCGCCAGCAGCCAATTTAGGACAGGCGATCAGCCCCAGCATTTT
J: TRBJ2-1; D: .; V: TRBV7-9; size: few; CDR3: CASSARGGYAYNEQFF; DNA: TGTGCCAGCAGCGCCCGAGGGGGGTATGCCTACAATGAGCAGTTCTTC
J: TRBJ2-7; D: .; V: TRBV28; size: .; CDR3: CASIPSGGVSYEQYF; DNA: TGTGCCAGCATCCCCTCGGGCGGGGTGTCCTACGAGCAGTACTTC
J: TRBJ2-5; D: .; V: TRBV29-1; size: few; CDR3: CSVAPLRGQETQYF; DNA: TGCAGCGTTGCCCCTTTAAGGGGACAAGAGACCCAGTACTTC
J: TRBJ2-3; D: .; V: TRBV28; size: few; CDR3: CASSLFYSSTGGTDTQYF; DNA: TGTGCCAGCAGTTTATTCTACTCCTCGACAGGAGGCACAGATACGCAGTATTTT
J: TRBJ2-2; D: .; V: TRBV7-2; size: few; CDR3: CASTQARPNTGELFF; DNA: TGTGCCAGCACCCAGGCACGGCCGAACACCGGGGAGCTGTTTTTT